Presented here are 27 T cell receptor beta chains from one specimen sequenced in a study of blood T cell repertoires in COVID-19. The repertoire was sequenced with immunoSEQ multiplex PCR; TCRdb's copy has only in-frame clones and lacks some. Of around 67,000 clones in the sample, 85% to 90% were seen once. The sample was peripheral blood. The source of these receptors is a woman of 80 years or more with active or convalescent COVID-19.

The V call is TRBV11-3, the J call TRBJ1-1, with D possibly matching TRBD1 (5 bases). V was clipped by 1 base and J by 4 bases, with 16 bases between them. CDR3 length equals 16 residues. Germline values: CDR1 SGHNT, CDR2 YENEEA. DNA of the CDR3: TGTGCCAGCAGCTTAGTCCCCAGGGAGGGGAGCACTGAAGCTTTCTTT. This translates into CASSLVPREGSTEAFF.

The chain carries TRBV5-8 and TRBJ2-1; 7 bases match TRBD2. The ends lost 4 bases at V and 4 bases at J; junction bases unmatched: 14. Germline loops: CDR1 SGHTS, CDR2 YDEGEE. The CDR3 has 17 residues. CDR3 residues: CASSPEEVRGIYNEQFF. The CDR3 DNA sequence: TGTGCCAGCAGCCCGGAGGAGGTGCGGGGGATTTACAATGAGCAGTTCTTC.

The chain is built from TRBV18 and TRBJ1-5, with 8 nucleotides matching TRBD1. The CDR3 contains 16 residues. Germline V gene lookup returns CDR1 KGHSH and CDR2 LQKENI. Trimming removed 0 bases from V and 3 bases from J; junction bases left unmatched: 4. The CDR3 DNA reads TGTGCCAGCTCACCACCGGGACAGGCCTACAATCAGCCCCAGCATTTT. Amino acids: CASSPPGQAYNQPQHF.

In its sample, this clone was seen a few times. The CDR3 sequence: CASSADTAAQHF. Written as DNA, the CDR3 is TGTGCCAGCAGTGCGGACACCGCGGCCCAGCATTTT. The genes are TRBV2 and TRBJ1-5, with a tentative D call TRBD1 (5 bases). CDR1 and CDR2 from the germline V gene are SNHLY and FYNNEI. CDR3 length equals 12 residues. Trimming removed 4 bases at V and 11 bases at J, with 12 bases between.

The rearrangement joins TRBV7-2 to TRBJ2-1, with TRBD2 matching over 12 bases. The ends lost 2 bases at V and 5 bases at J; junction bases unmatched: 4. This CDR3 is 16 amino acids long. The germline gives CDR1 SGHTA, CDR2 FQGNSA. This CDR3 is CASSLRRTSGNNEQFF. Here the CDR3 DNA reads TGTGCCAGCAGCTTACGCAGGACTAGCGGGAACAATGAGCAGTTCTTC.

This clone was seen a few times. The chain carries TRBV2 and TRBJ1-4; 8 bases line up with TRBD1. The CDR3 has 15 amino acids. V shed 0 bases and J 5 bases; nucleotides not matched to a gene: 2. Germline CDR1 is SNHLY and CDR2 is FYNNEI. CDR3 DNA: TGTGCCAGCAGTGAAGCTTACAGGGGGAATGAAAAACTGTTTTTT. Translated: CASSEAYRGNEKLFF.

In this sample, this clone turned up once. V is TRBV5-4 and J is TRBJ2-5, with a tentative D call TRBD2 (6 bases). The CDR3 runs 14 residues. CDR1 is SGHNT, CDR2 YYREEE, per germline (reference sequence). Between the trimmed V and J ends, which lost 0 bases and 4 bases, there was a span of 10 bases. For the CDR3, the DNA is TGTGCCAGCAGCTTGGCGGGAGTTTTAGAGACCCAGTACTTC. It is translated as CASSLAGVLETQYF.

This chain uses TRBV9 with TRBJ2-1, with TRBD2 matching over 10 bases. This CDR3 is built from 16 residues. Germline-derived CDR1 and CDR2 are SGDLS and YYNGEE. J was trimmed by 0 bases and V by 0 bases; bases with no gene match: 0. The CDR3 DNA is TGTGCCAGCAGCGTAGGACTAGCGGGCTCCTACAATGAGCAGTTCTTC. Translation gives CASSVGLAGSYNEQFF.

The rearrangement uses TRBV5-4 and TRBJ1-2; D gene uncertain. Germline lookup yields CDR1 SGHNT and CDR2 YYREEE (reference sequence). The CDR3 extends over 14 amino acids. Between the trimmed V and J ends, which lost 1 base and 0 bases, there was a span of 7 bases. In nucleotides, the CDR3 is TGTGCCAGCAGCTTGAGAGGGTCTAACTATGGCTACACCTTC. Protein sequence: CASSLRGSNYGYTF.

The rearrangement uses TRBV6-2 or TRBV6-3 and TRBJ1-1; tentative D call: TRBD1 (5 bases). From germline, CDR1 is MNHEY and CDR2 SVGEGT. CDR3 length: 14 amino acids. Deletions cut 5 bases from V and 0 bases from J, with 10 bases between. CDR3 DNA sequence: TGTGCCAGCAGTCTCAGGGTCATGAACACTGAAGCTTTCTTT. Residues: CASSLRVMNTEAFF.

The chain is built from TRBV19 and TRBJ2-5, with 8 bases identical to TRBD2. The CDR3 length is 15 residues. The germline V gene encodes CDR1 LNHDA and CDR2 SQIVND (reference sequence). V gave up 6 bases and J gave up 3 bases; unmatched junction bases: 9. The CDR3 reads CASSRMAGGEETQYF. The CDR3, as DNA: TGTGCCAGTAGCCGAATGGCGGGAGGTGAAGAGACCCAGTACTTC.

The chain employs TRBV7-2 and TRBJ2-1; 13 nucleotides match TRBD2. CDR1 and CDR2 from the germline V gene are SGHTA and FQGNSA. V lost 1 base to trimming and J lost 9 bases; unmatched junction nucleotides: 9. This CDR3 has 17 amino acids. The CDR3 region is CASSLVAGLAGAGEQFF. The CDR3 nucleotides are TGTGCCAGCAGCTTAGTCGCAGGACTAGCGGGAGCGGGTGAGCAGTTCTTC. Filled out from reference TRBV7-2 and TRBJ2-1, the complete variable domain reads GAGVSQSPSNKVTEKGKDVELRCDPISGHTALYWYRQSLGQGLEFLIYFQGNSAPDKSGLPSDRFSAERTGGSVSTLTIQRTQQEDSAVYLCASSLVAGLAGAGEQFFGPGTRLTVL.

The chain employs TRBV12-5 and TRBJ1-1; 9 nucleotides agree with TRBD1. From germline, CDR1 is LGHNT and CDR2 FRNRAP. This CDR3 has 16 amino acids. With 3 bases clipped from V and 1 base from J, the junction kept 6 bases outside the gene matches. CDR3 loop: CASGFEPGQGNTEAFF. For the CDR3, the DNA is TGTGCTAGTGGTTTTGAACCGGGACAGGGGAACACTGAAGCTTTCTTT.

This chain joins TRBV5-1 and TRBJ1-1, with D unresolved. Per the germline V gene, CDR1 is SGHRS and CDR2 is YFSETQ. With 1 base removed from V and 1 base from J, the gap between germline ends came to 5 bases. The CDR3 loop spans 13 amino acids. CDR3: CASSLPGNTEAFF. The CDR3 DNA reads TGCGCCAGCAGCTTGCCGGGGAACACTGAAGCTTTCTTT.

This clone has more than one count but fewer than ten. The CDR3 sequence is CASSPTTGRPSPQHF. The CDR3 coding sequence is TGTGCCAGCTCACCTACGACAGGGCGGCCCTCGCCCCAGCATTTT. This chain links TRBV18 with TRBJ1-5; 7 bases align to TRBD1. Germline trimming cut 3 bases from V and 9 bases from J; bases unmatched to any gene: 11. The CDR3 is 15 residues long. The germline V gene has CDR1 KGHSH and CDR2 LQKENI.

V gene TRBV5-1 combines with J gene TRBJ2-1, with TRBD2 identical over 8 bases. This CDR3 region has 14 residues. Germline CDR1 is SGHRS and CDR2 is YFSETQ. The V segment lost 7 bases and the J segment 2 bases; nucleotides outside the gene matches: 5. The CDR3 DNA is TGCGCCAGCGGCCTAGCGGGCGCCTACAATGAGCAGTTCTTC. Protein: CASGLAGAYNEQFF.

This sequence joins TRBV5-5 and TRBJ1-5; the D gene is possibly TRBD1 (5 bases). The CDR3 contains 13 residues. Trimming took off 2 bases at V and 4 bases at J, with 7 bases between the two ends. Germline V gene sequence: CDR1 SGHKS, CDR2 YYEKEE (reference sequence). In nucleotides, the CDR3 is TGTGCCAGCAGCTTTAGACAGAATCAGCCCCAGCATTTT. Its translation: CASSFRQNQPQHF.

V is TRBV19 and J is TRBJ2-3, with D perhaps TRBD2 (6 bases). The CDR3 spans 14 residues. V was cut by 7 bases and J by 4 bases, with 15 bases left in between. CDR1 is LNHDA, CDR2 SQIVND, per germline (reference sequence). As DNA, the CDR3 is TGTGCCAGTACCCCCTGGGGGGTCCCAGATACGCAGTATTTT. This translates into CASTPWGVPDTQYF.

This CDR3 reads CATGWREDYNEQFF. The CDR3 nucleotides read TGTGCCACAGGCTGGCGGGAGGACTACAATGAGCAGTTCTTC. The gene calls are TRBV2 and TRBJ2-1, with 8 positions matching TRBD2. The germline gives CDR1 SNHLY, CDR2 FYNNEI. With 10 bases clipped from V and 3 bases from J, the junction kept 8 bases outside the gene matches. The CDR3 length is 14 residues.

The chain links TRBV4-3 to TRBJ2-3; 7 bases line up with TRBD2. This CDR3 has 15 residues. Per the germline V gene, CDR1 is LGHNA and CDR2 is YSLEER. The junction had 10 bases not matched to a gene; V was cut back by 0 bases and J by 10 bases. CDR3 loop: CASSQDAAGVVAQYF. The CDR3 DNA reads TGCGCCAGCAGCCAAGATGCGGCGGGAGTGGTTGCGCAGTATTTT.

The chain is built from TRBV2 and TRBJ1-1; D is ambiguous. Germline CDR1 and CDR2: SNHLY and FYNNEI. This CDR3 spans 11 amino acids. With 5 bases removed from V and 5 bases from J, the gap between germline ends came to 6 bases. Here the CDR3 reads CASSLLTEAFF. The CDR3 DNA follows: TGTGCCAGCAGTCTCCTTACTGAAGCTTTCTTT.

The chain carries TRBV7-9 and TRBJ2-7; D is undetermined. The CDR3 is 13 amino acids. V was clipped by 2 bases and J by 3 bases, with 8 bases between them. Germline lookup yields CDR1 SEHNR and CDR2 FQNEAQ (reference sequence). The CDR3 DNA is TGTGCCAGCAGCTTACGTCCTAACTACGAGCAGTACTTC. Translated: CASSLRPNYEQYF.

This clone showed up just a few times. CDR3 DNA sequence: TGTGCCATCAGTGAGTCAAACGGACTGTCGAGCTCCTACGAGCAGTACTTC. Translated: CAISESNGLSSSYEQYF. The gene calls are TRBV10-3 and TRBJ2-7; a weak D match, TRBD2 (5 bases). Germline V gene data show CDR1 as ENHRY and CDR2 as SYGVKD. Trimming pared 0 bases from V and 0 bases from J, leaving 15 bases between. CDR3 length: 17 residues.

V gene TRBV6-2 or TRBV6-3 combines with J gene TRBJ1-1, with D unclear. The CDR3 length is 13 residues. Trimming removed 4 bases from V and 5 bases from J, with 11 bases in between. Per the germline V gene, CDR1 is MNHEY and CDR2 is SVGEGT. The DNA of the CDR3 is TGTGCCAGCAGTTTTCCGGGATGGACTGAAGCTTTCTTT. As protein: CASSFPGWTEAFF.

A remark on this clone: Other DNA variants within this sample encode the same CDR3. The chain carries TRBV6-4 and TRBJ2-2; D is perhaps TRBD1 (5 bases). Deletions cut 4 bases from V and 1 base from J, with 7 bases between. The germline CDR1 and CDR2 sequences are MRHNA and SNTAGT. The CDR3 is made up of 14 amino acids. In nucleotides, the CDR3 is TGTGCCAGCAGTGTCGACAGGAACACCGGGGAGCTGTTTTTT. Its translation is CASSVDRNTGELFF.

As DNA, the CDR3 is TGTGCCAGCAGCTTGGGGGGGCATAGCAATCAGCCCCAGCATTTT. It is translated as CASSLGGHSNQPQHF. The rearrangement links TRBV5-4 to TRBJ1-5; possibly TRBD1 for D (6 bases). This CDR3 region has 15 residues. The germline CDR1 and CDR2 sequences are SGHNT and YYREEE (reference sequence). Trimming stripped 0 bases from V and 0 bases from J, with 7 bases between.

The chain couples TRBV6-5 to TRBJ2-1; 8 bases line up with TRBD1. The CDR3 has 15 residues. Germline loops: CDR1 MNHEY, CDR2 SVGAGI. V trimming: 3 bases; J trimming: 7 bases; junction bases outside the gene matches: 8. In DNA form, the CDR3 reads TGTGCCAGCAGTTATTACCGGGACAGGTCGAATGAGCAGTTCTTC. Residues: CASSYYRDRSNEQFF.